These 20 T cell receptor beta chains were sequenced from one sample in a study of blood T cell repertoires in COVID-19. Generated by immunoSEQ multiplex PCR, the TCRdb table keeps only in-frame clones and is missing some. Among hundreds of thousands of clones listed, 70% to 90% were seen once. Material for sequencing was peripheral blood. Every receptor here comes from an older man with acute or convalescent COVID-19.

The J gene is TRBJ1-2, the V gene TRBV7-2; 8 nucleotides line up with TRBD1. V gave up 3 bases and J gave up 8 bases; unmatched junction bases: 8. This CDR3 spans 14 amino acids. CDR1 is SGHTA, CDR2 FQGNSA, per germline. CDR3 DNA sequence: TGTGCCAGCAGCTTGTCAGGGGGCGCCGAGGGCTACACCTTC. It is translated as CASSLSGGAEGYTF.

This clone came up once. The rearrangement joins TRBV29-1 to TRBJ2-1, with D unresolved. Germline V gives CDR1 SQVTM, CDR2 ANQGSEA. The CDR3 runs 12 residues. CDR3 sequence reads: CSIYNSYNEQFF. The CDR3 bases are TGCAGTATTTACAACTCCTACAATGAGCAGTTCTTC.

The chain joins TRBV9 to TRBJ2-7, with TRBD1 matching over 9 bases. The germline V gene has CDR1 SGDLS and CDR2 YYNGEE. Trimming removed 0 bases from V and 4 bases from J; junction bases left unmatched: 5. The CDR3 runs 15 residues. CDR3 sequence: CASSVVTGGSYEQYF. CDR3 sequence (DNA): TGTGCCAGCAGCGTAGTAACAGGGGGCTCGTACGAGCAGTACTTC. Complete variable domain (other parts from reference TRBV9 and TRBJ2-7): DSGVTQTPKHLITATGQRVTLRCSPRSGDLSVYWYQQSLDQGLQFLIQYYNGEERAKGNILERFSAQQFPDLHSELNLSSLELGDSALYFCASSVVTGGSYEQYFGPGTRLTVT.

The genes are TRBV25-1 and TRBJ2-3; 8 bases match TRBD1. Germline CDR1 and CDR2: MGHDK and SYGVNS. Trimming took 4 bases from V and 1 from J; bases not matched to a gene: 7. The CDR3 has 16 residues. CDR3 sequence: CASSVDQTGGTDTQYF. DNA of the CDR3: TGTGCCAGCAGTGTGGACCAGACAGGGGGCACAGATACGCAGTATTTT.

The chain couples TRBV18 to TRBJ1-2; weak D call: TRBD1 (6 bases). V gave up 6 bases and J gave up 8 bases, with 16 bases separating them. CDR1 and CDR2 from the germline V gene are KGHSH and LQKENI. The CDR3 runs 13 residues. For the CDR3, the DNA is TGTGCCAGCTCGCCGGACAGCTCGCTCGGCTACACCTTC. This encodes CASSPDSSLGYTF.

J is TRBJ2-3 and V is TRBV11-2, with D possibly TRBD2 on 5 matching bases. CDR3 length: 15 residues. Between the trimmed V and J ends, which lost 4 bases and 7 bases, there was a span of 18 bases. Germline V CDR1 and CDR2: SGHAT, FQNNGV. CDR3 bases: TGTGCCAGCAGCTCTACAGCGAGCGGATTATATACGCAGTATTTT. Its translation: CASSSTASGLYTQYF.

About this clone itself: At one end the junction does not follow the germline gene, possibly because of a read error. V is TRBV7-2 and J is TRBJ1-5; a weak D match, TRBD1 (6 bases). Germline V CDR1 and CDR2: SGHTA, FQGNSA. CDR3 length: 15 residues. Written as DNA, the CDR3 is TGTGCCAGCAGCCTAGCGGACAGTATCAATCAGCCCCAGCATTTT. Translating gives CASSLADSINQPQHF.

This chain connects TRBV5-1 to TRBJ1-1; a possible D gene is TRBD1 (5 bases). Germline CDR1 reads SGHRS; CDR2 reads YFSETQ. The CDR3 is 15 amino acids. V shed 1 base and J shed 1 base, with 11 bases lying between them. This CDR3 reads CASSLQGGANTEAFF. The CDR3 bases are TGCGCCAGCAGCTTGCAGGGAGGGGCGAACACTGAAGCTTTCTTT.

The chain joins TRBV5-4 to TRBJ2-5, with D perhaps TRBD1 (6 bases). V gave up 0 bases and J gave up 3 bases, with 15 bases separating them. Germline loops: CDR1 SGHNT, CDR2 YYREEE (reference sequence). This CDR3 is 16 amino acids long. DNA for the CDR3: TGTGCCAGCAGCTTGGGTATCGGACAGACTGAAGAGACCCAGTACTTC. Translated, it gives CASSLGIGQTEETQYF.

This clone was observed once. J is TRBJ1-5 and V is TRBV10-3; D is perhaps TRBD1 (5 bases). V lost 0 bases and J lost 3, with 9 bases in between. Germline V gene lookup returns CDR1 ENHRY and CDR2 SYGVKD. This CDR3 spans 15 amino acids. This CDR3 reads CAISESGQSNQPQHF. The DNA for the CDR3 is TGTGCCATCAGTGAGTCGGGGCAGTCCAATCAGCCCCAGCATTTT.

This chain uses TRBV5-4 with TRBJ2-3, with 7 bases aligning to TRBD1. The CDR3 has 15 residues. CDR1 and CDR2 (germline): SGHNT, YYREEE (reference sequence). J was trimmed by 9 bases and V by 4 bases; bases with no gene match: 14. CDR3 nucleotides: TGTGCCAGCAGCATTACGAGGGGGCCGAAGGGGACGCAGTATTTT. It yields the protein CASSITRGPKGTQYF.

This chain links TRBV6-5 with TRBJ1-4, with TRBD1 matching 9 bases. After removal of 6 bases from V and 0 bases from J, the junction contained 2 bases not matched to a gene. The V gene's germline CDR1 is MNHEY and CDR2 SVGAGI. This CDR3 is built from 15 residues. The CDR3 region is CASRRTGATNEKLFF. The CDR3 bases are TGTGCCAGCAGAAGGACAGGGGCAACTAATGAAAAACTGTTTTTT.

The J gene is TRBJ1-3, the V gene TRBV7-2; TRBD1 matches 8 bases. Germline V gene lookup returns CDR1 SGHTA and CDR2 FQGNSA. V dropped 5 bases and J dropped 3; count of bases not matched to a gene: 3. The CDR3 has 14 residues. As DNA, the CDR3 is TGTGCCAGCAGCAGCACAGGGGGTGGAAACACCATATATTTT. Amino acid sequence: CASSSTGGGNTIYF.

The chain uses TRBV3-1 (or the pseudogene TRBV3-2) and TRBJ1-4; D gene uncertain. Germline values: CDR1 LGHDT, CDR2 YNNKEL (reference sequence). V was trimmed by 4 bases and J by 10 bases, leaving 22 bases between them. This CDR3 has 16 amino acids. This CDR3 is CASSPPQRAGMVKLFF. In DNA, the CDR3 is TGTGCCAGCAGCCCACCCCAGAGGGCGGGTATGGTAAAACTGTTTTTT.

The gene calls are TRBV19 and TRBJ1-5, with 12 bases lining up with TRBD1. J lost 2 bases, V lost 10 bases, and 9 bases had no gene match. The CDR3 totals 16 residues. Germline CDR1 LNHDA, CDR2 SQIVND (reference sequence). Written as DNA, the CDR3 is TGTGCCACCACCGGGACAGGGGGCTTTGGCAATCAGCCCCAGCATTTT. It yields the protein CATTGTGGFGNQPQHF.

The V and J genes are TRBV7-3 and TRBJ2-1, with TRBD2 identical over 7 bases. The V gene's germline CDR1 is SGHTA and CDR2 FQGTGA. The CDR3 has 13 residues. The ends lost 4 bases at V and 9 bases at J; junction bases unmatched: 6. The CDR3 loop is CASSSRLAGEQFF. CDR3 DNA: TGTGCCAGCAGCTCTCGACTAGCAGGTGAGCAGTTCTTC.

This chain connects TRBV7-3 to TRBJ1-2, with a tentative D call TRBD1 (6 bases). Per the germline V gene, CDR1 is SGHTA and CDR2 is FQGTGA. The CDR3 contains 15 residues. V lost 2 bases to trimming and J lost 4 bases, with 14 bases between them. CDR3 coding DNA: TGTGCCAGCAGCTTAGCAGGGGTTGCCCTCTATGGCTACACCTTC. Amino acids: CASSLAGVALYGYTF.

The chain has TRBV27 and TRBJ1-5; D is unclear. This CDR3 region has 13 residues. Between the trimmed V and J ends, which lost 2 bases and 7 bases, there was a span of 9 bases. CDR1 MNHEY and CDR2 SMNVEV come from the germline V gene (reference sequence). DNA for the CDR3: TGTGCCAGCAGTTTACGGTCTCGGCAGCCCCAGCATTTT. Residues: CASSLRSRQPQHF.

V usage is TRBV5-4 and J usage is TRBJ1-6; D is possibly TRBD1 (6 bases). The V and J ends lost 1 base and 7 bases respectively, with 12 bases between them. The CDR3 has 15 amino acids. The V gene's germline CDR1 is SGHNT and CDR2 YYREEE (reference sequence). The CDR3 DNA reads as TGTGCCAGCAGCTTGAAGGCAGGGGTAAATTCACCCCTCCACTTT. This gives the protein CASSLKAGVNSPLHF. The full variable domain, in which reference TRBV5-4 and TRBJ1-6 provide the parts outside the CDR3, is ETGVTQSPTHLIKTRGQQVTLRCSSQSGHNTVSWYQQALGQGPQFIFQYYREEENGRGNFPPRFSGLQFPNYSSELNVNALELDDSALYLCASSLKAGVNSPLHFGNGTRLTVT.

The rearrangement joins TRBV4-2 to TRBJ1-2, with D perhaps TRBD1 (6 bases). Trimming took 4 bases from V and 13 from J, leaving 19 bases between them. Germline V gene sequence: CDR1 LGHNA, CDR2 YNFKEQ. The CDR3 has 13 residues. For the CDR3, the DNA is TGTGCCAGCAGCCCGACCCCTGCGGGGGGCGTCACCTTC. Encoded protein: CASSPTPAGGVTF.